A single T cell receptor beta chain is shown here with its context. The CDR3 length is 15 residues. V was cut by 0 bases and J by 9 bases, with 18 bases left in between. Germline V lookup: CDR1 SQVTM, CDR2 ANQGSEA. This specimen comes from a study of lymphopenia after photon versus proton radiotherapy. Using immunoSEQ multiplex PCR, the repertoire was profiled, and TCRdb retains in-frame clones only, with some absent. This sample yields 29,000 or so clones, of which roughly 86% are seen a single time; about 50% belongs to the top ten. This sequence joins TRBV29-1 and TRBJ2-4, with D possibly being TRBD2 (5 bases). The sequence came from a woman in her sixties with cholangiocarcinoma. Some clones in this sample may be carry-over from other donors' samples. The source material was peripheral blood, sampled from a patient treated with proton-based radiotherapy. The CDR3 DNA sequence: TGCAGCGTTGAAGAAGCGAGAGGGATTGGAAGCATTCAGTACTTC. The encoded protein is CSVEEARGIGSIQYF. Based on the CDR3 plus reference TRBV29-1 and TRBJ2-4, the full variable domain is SAVISQKPSRDICQRGTSLTIQCQVDSQVTMMFWYRQQPGQSLTLIATANQGSEATYESGFVIDKFPISRPNLTFSTLTVSNMSPEDSSIYLCSVEEARGIGSIQYFGAGTRLSVL.